Here is one TCR beta chain with its context. Sequencing was performed with immunoSEQ multiplex PCR; in TCRdb, only in-frame clones are kept and a portion is missing. The sample has more than 95,000 clones, roughly 81% seen once. V was clipped by 1 base and J by 4 bases, with 10 bases between them. CDR1 is KGHSH and CDR2 is LQKENI in the germline V gene. The CDR3 has 14 amino acids. The data derive from a study of blood T cell repertoires in COVID-19. Study summary: COVID-19 samples collected from the United States, Italy and Spain covered acute and convalescent phases. PBMCs, B-cell-depleted T cells, or T cells were the source of the cDNA or gDNA that made up the material.

The chain recombines TRBV18 with TRBJ1-2; no clear D gene. This receptor was identified in a woman aged 70-85 years with acute or convalescent COVID-19. Material: peripheral blood. The CDR3 here is CASSPQTAGYGYTF. The CDR3 bases are TGTGCCAGCTCACCACAAACAGCAGGCTATGGCTACACCTTC.